These 10 T cell receptor beta chains originate from one sample sequenced in a study of blood T cell repertoires in COVID-19. The repertoire was sequenced with immunoSEQ multiplex PCR; TCRdb's copy has only in-frame clones and lacks some. The data contain 250,000 to 300,000 clones, over 75% of them singletons. The sample taken for sequencing was PBMCs or T cells enriched from blood (not recorded which). The receptors here all came from a young woman who had recovered from COVID-19.

V gene TRBV28 combines with J gene TRBJ1-6; 12 bases map to TRBD1. The CDR3 has 17 residues. CDR1 and CDR2 from the germline V gene are MDHEN and SYDVKM. V shed 6 bases and J 7 bases; nucleotides not matched to a gene: 10. CDR3 coding DNA: TGTGCCAGCAGGCGAATGGGACAGGGGGCGACCAATTCACCCCTCCACTTT. This translates into CASRRMGQGATNSPLHF.

This chain joins TRBV2 and TRBJ1-2, with 7 bases fitting TRBD1. The CDR3 loop spans 13 amino acids. V was pared by 7 bases and J by 4 bases, with 6 bases of the junction left unmatched. Germline assignment: CDR1 SNHLY and CDR2 FYNNEI. In nucleotides, the CDR3 is TGTGCCAGCACAGCTCGACAGGGCTATGGCTACACCTTC. Translating it yields CASTARQGYGYTF.

The V call is TRBV4-3, the J call TRBJ2-5; possibly TRBD1 for D (6 bases). Germline CDR1 LGHNA, CDR2 YSLEER. Trimming stripped 3 bases from V and 5 bases from J, with 10 bases between. The CDR3 is 13 amino acids. The CDR3 nucleotides are TGCGCCAGCAGCCACCTAGGGGGTGAGACCCAGTACTTC. Amino acids: CASSHLGGETQYF.

This chain uses TRBV28 with TRBJ1-2; 11 bases line up with TRBD1. This CDR3 has 12 amino acids. CDR1 is MDHEN, CDR2 SYDVKM, per germline. V lost 8 bases, J lost 10 bases, and 6 bases stayed unmatched. The CDR3 sequence: CASDEDRGHYTF. Here the CDR3 DNA reads TGTGCCAGCGATGAGGACAGGGGGCACTACACCTTC.

A single count supports this clone. This chain uses TRBV30 with TRBJ1-1; no firm D call. Between the trimmed V and J ends, which lost 2 bases and 10 bases, there was a span of 11 bases. CDR1 GTSNPN and CDR2 SVGIG come from the germline V gene (reference sequence). There are 11 residues in the CDR3. CDR3 DNA sequence: TGTGCCTGGAGTCGGAGTGGGTCAGCTTTCTTT. It is translated as CAWSRSGSAFF.

The CDR3 is CASSSSSGSGRNEQFF. DNA of the CDR3: TGTGCCAGCAGCTCAAGTAGCGGGAGTGGTCGGAATGAGCAGTTCTTC. V and J are TRBV7-9 and TRBJ2-1, with 9 bases identical to TRBD2. Per germline, CDR1 SEHNR and CDR2 FQNEAQ (reference sequence). V lost 4 bases to trimming and J lost 7 bases; unmatched junction nucleotides: 11. The CDR3 loop spans 16 amino acids. The full variable domain, its missing parts supplied by reference TRBV7-9 and TRBJ2-1, is DTGVSQNPRHKITKRGQNVTFRCDPISEHNRLYWYRQTLGQGPEFLTYFQNEAQLEKSRLLSDRFSAERPKGSFSTLEIQRTEQGDSAMYLCASSSSSGSGRNEQFFGPGTRLTVL.

The gene calls are TRBV10-3 and TRBJ2-7; 8 bases match TRBD2. This CDR3 spans 14 amino acids. Trimming removed 9 bases from V and 5 bases from J; junction bases left unmatched: 12. Per the germline V gene, CDR1 is ENHRY and CDR2 is SYGVKD. The CDR3 spells CAIESGSPGHEQYF. Here the CDR3 DNA reads TGTGCCATAGAAAGCGGGAGCCCCGGCCACGAGCAGTACTTC.

The gene calls are TRBV5-6 and TRBJ2-3; 9 nucleotides align to TRBD1. Losses at the gene ends were 4 bases for V and 6 bases for J; bases not matched to a gene: 15. Looked up from germline, CDR1 is SGHDT and CDR2 is YYEEEE. The CDR3 loop spans 17 amino acids. This CDR3 is CASSLSYRGPGGDTQYF. The CDR3 region has the DNA TGTGCCAGCAGCCTCAGCTACAGGGGGCCAGGTGGTGATACGCAGTATTTT. The full variable domain, with the rest looked up from reference TRBV5-6 and TRBJ2-3, is DAGVTQSPTHLIKTRGQQVTLRCSPKSGHDTVSWYQQALGQGPQFIFQYYEEEERQRGNFPDRFSGHQFPNYSSELNVNALLLGDSALYLCASSLSYRGPGGDTQYFGPGTRLTVL.

The J gene is TRBJ2-1, the V gene TRBV10-3, with no clear D. Germline CDR1 reads ENHRY; CDR2 reads SYGVKD. The V end lost 7 bases, the J end lost 2 bases, and 9 bases lay between the germline ends. The CDR3 contains 13 residues. The CDR3 is CAINRETYNEQFF. The DNA for the CDR3 is TGTGCCATCAACCGCGAGACCTACAATGAGCAGTTCTTC.

This clone has only a few counts. V gene TRBV2 combines with J gene TRBJ1-6; the D gene is possibly TRBD1 (6 bases). Per the germline V gene, CDR1 is SNHLY and CDR2 is FYNNEI. The V and J ends lost 10 bases and 3 bases respectively, with 13 bases between them. This CDR3 is built from 14 residues. The CDR3 protein is CATKGGNYNSPLHF. The CDR3 DNA follows: TGTGCCACAAAGGGGGGGAACTATAATTCACCCCTCCACTTT. The full variable domain, in which reference TRBV2 and TRBJ1-6 provide the parts outside the CDR3, is EPEVTQTPSHQVTQMGQEVILRCVPISNHLYFYWYRQILGQKVEFLVSFYNNEISEKSEIFDDQFSVERPDGSNFTLKIRSTKLEDSAMYFCATKGGNYNSPLHFGNGTRLTVT.